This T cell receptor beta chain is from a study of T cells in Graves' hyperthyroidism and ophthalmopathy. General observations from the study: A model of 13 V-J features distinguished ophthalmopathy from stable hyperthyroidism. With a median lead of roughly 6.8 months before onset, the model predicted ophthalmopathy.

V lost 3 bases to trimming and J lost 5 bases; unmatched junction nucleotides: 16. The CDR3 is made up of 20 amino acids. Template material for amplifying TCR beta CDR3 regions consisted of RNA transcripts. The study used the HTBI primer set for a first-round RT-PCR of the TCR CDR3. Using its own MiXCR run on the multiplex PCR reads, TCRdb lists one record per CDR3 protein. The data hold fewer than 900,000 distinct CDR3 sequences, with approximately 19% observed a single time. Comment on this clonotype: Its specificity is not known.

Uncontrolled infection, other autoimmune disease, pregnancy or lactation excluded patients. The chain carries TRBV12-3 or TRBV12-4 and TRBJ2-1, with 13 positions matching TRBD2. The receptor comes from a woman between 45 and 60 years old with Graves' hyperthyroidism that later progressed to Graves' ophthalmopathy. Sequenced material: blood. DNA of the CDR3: TGTGCCAGCAGTTTTCGACCGGGACTAGCGGGGACTCGGGGAGACAATGAGCAGTTCTTC. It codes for CASSFRPGLAGTRGDNEQFF.